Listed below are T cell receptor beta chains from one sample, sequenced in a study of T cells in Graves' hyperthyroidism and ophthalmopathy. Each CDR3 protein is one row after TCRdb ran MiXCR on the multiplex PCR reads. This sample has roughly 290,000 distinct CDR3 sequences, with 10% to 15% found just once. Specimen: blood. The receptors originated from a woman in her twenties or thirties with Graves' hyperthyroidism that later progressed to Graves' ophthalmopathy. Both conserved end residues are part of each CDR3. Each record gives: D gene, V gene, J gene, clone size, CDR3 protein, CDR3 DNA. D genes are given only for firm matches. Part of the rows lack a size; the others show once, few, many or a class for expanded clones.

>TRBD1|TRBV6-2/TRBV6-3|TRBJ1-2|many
CASDNGPGQGGIGYTF
TGTGCCAGCGATAATGGCCCGGGACAGGGAGGAATTGGCTACACCTTC
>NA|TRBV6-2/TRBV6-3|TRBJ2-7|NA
CASSRADRADYEQYF
TGTGCCAGCAGTCGGGCCGACCGAGCTGACTACGAGCAGTACTTC
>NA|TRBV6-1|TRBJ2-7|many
CASSTRRTAIYKLSYEQYF
TGTGCCAGCAGTACCCGGAGGACGGCCATTTACAAACTATCCTACGAGCAGTACTTC
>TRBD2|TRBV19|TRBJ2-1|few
CASSIGWTSGSNEQFF
TGTGCCAGTAGTATAGGCTGGACTAGCGGGTCGAATGAGCAGTTCTTC
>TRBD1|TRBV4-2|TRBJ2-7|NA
CASSHSGQGGYEQYF
TGTGCCAGCAGCCACTCGGGACAGGGGGGCTACGAGCAGTACTTC
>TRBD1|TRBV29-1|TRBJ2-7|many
CSVARTGVYEQYF
TGCAGCGTTGCAAGGACAGGGGTCTACGAGCAGTACTTC
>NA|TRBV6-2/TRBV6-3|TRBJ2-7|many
CASSYSSPGTGSYEQYF
TGTGCCAGCAGTTACTCGAGTCCCGGGACGGGCTCCTACGAGCAGTACTTC
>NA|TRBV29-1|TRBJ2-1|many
CSVGMGVQFF
TGCAGCGTTGGGATGGGAGTGCAGTTCTTC
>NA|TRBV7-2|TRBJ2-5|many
CASSLDLRRETQYF
TGTGCCAGCAGCTTAGACCTAAGGAGGGAGACCCAGTACTTC
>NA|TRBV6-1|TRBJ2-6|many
CASSEGGSGANVLTF
TGTGCCAGCAGTGAAGGAGGGTCCGGGGCCAACGTCCTGACTTTC
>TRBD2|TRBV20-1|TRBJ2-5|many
CSAQRGLAGKQETQYF
TGCAGTGCCCAAAGGGGATTAGCGGGAAAACAAGAGACCCAGTACTTC
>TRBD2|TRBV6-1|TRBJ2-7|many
CASSTSGYSYEQYF
TGTGCCAGCAGTACTAGCGGTTACTCCTACGAGCAGTACTTC
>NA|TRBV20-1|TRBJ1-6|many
CSATRGGGSPLHF
TGCAGTGCCACCCGGGGGGGAGGTTCACCCCTCCACTTT
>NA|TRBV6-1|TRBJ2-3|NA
CASRPGWDTQYF
TGTGCCAGCAGGCCGGGATGGGATACGCAGTATTTT
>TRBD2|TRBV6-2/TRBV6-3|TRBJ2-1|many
CASSRLSAGLAGGYEQFF
TGTGCCAGCTCCCGACTGTCGGCGGGACTAGCGGGTGGATATGAGCAGTTCTTC
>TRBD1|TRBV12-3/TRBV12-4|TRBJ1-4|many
CASSLGEDRFQEKLFF
TGTGCCAGCAGTTTAGGGGAGGACAGGTTCCAGGAAAAACTGTTTTTT
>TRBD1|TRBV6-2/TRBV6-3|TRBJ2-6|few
CASSSPGGSASGANVLTF
TGTGCCAGCAGTTCCCCAGGGGGCTCCGCCTCTGGGGCCAACGTCCTGACTTTC
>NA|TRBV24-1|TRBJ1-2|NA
CATSDEGVQGYTF
TGTGCCACCAGTGATGAGGGAGTACAGGGCTACACCTTC
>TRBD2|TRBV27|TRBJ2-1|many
CASSLGIGGSSGRWRNEQFF
TGTGCCAGCAGTTTAGGAATCGGTGGGTCTAGCGGGAGGTGGCGGAATGAGCAGTTCTTC
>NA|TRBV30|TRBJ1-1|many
CAWSTGGEGTEAFF
TGTGCCTGGAGTACCGGGGGGGAAGGGACTGAAGCTTTCTTT
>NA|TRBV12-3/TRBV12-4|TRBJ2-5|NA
CASSPRMAGRETQYF
TGTGCCAGCAGCCCTCGGATGGCAGGACGGGAGACCCAGTACTTC
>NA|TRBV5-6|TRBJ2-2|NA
CASSWGVTTGELFF
TGTGCCAGCAGTTGGGGCGTGACTACCGGGGAGCTGTTTTTT
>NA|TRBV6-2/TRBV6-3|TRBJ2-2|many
CASSYLVLGELFF
TGTGCCAGCAGTTACTTGGTCCTCGGGGAGCTGTTTTTT
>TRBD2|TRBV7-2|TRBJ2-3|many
CASSFSGRSDTQYF
TGTGCCAGCAGCTTTAGCGGGAGATCAGATACGCAGTATTTT
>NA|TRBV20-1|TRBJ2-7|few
CSAGGLRGESYEQYF
TGCAGTGCTGGGGGACTGAGAGGAGAATCCTACGAGCAGTACTTC
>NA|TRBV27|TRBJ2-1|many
CASSQVVGSGAEQFF
TGTGCCAGCAGTCAAGTAGTGGGATCGGGTGCTGAGCAGTTCTTC
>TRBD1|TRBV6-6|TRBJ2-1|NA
CASSYSFGTGSNEQFF
TGTGCCAGCAGTTACTCTTTCGGGACAGGGTCCAATGAGCAGTTCTTC
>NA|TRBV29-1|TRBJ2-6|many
CSGMASGANVLTF
TGCAGCGGGATGGCTTCTGGGGCCAACGTCCTGACTTTC
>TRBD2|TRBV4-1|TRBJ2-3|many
CASSQDLASGHTDTQYF
TGCGCCAGCAGCCAAGATTTAGCTAGCGGTCACACAGATACGCAGTATTTT
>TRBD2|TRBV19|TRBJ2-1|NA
CASSIREGGGNEQFF
TGTGCCAGTAGTATTCGGGAGGGCGGGGGCAATGAGCAGTTCTTC
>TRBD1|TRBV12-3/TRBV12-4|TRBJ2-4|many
CASSLLEWGTENKNIQYF
TGTGCCAGCAGTTTGTTGGAGTGGGGGACAGAGAACAAAAACATTCAGTACTTC
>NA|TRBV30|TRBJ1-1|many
CAWSGGTDEAFF
TGTGCCTGGAGTGGCGGGACGGATGAAGCTTTCTTT
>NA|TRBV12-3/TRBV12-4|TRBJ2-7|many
CASSIAGTASSYEQYF
TGTGCCAGCAGCATCGCCGGGACGGCGAGCTCCTACGAGCAGTACTTC
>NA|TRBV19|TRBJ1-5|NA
CASTTFGGASNQPQHF
TGTGCCAGTACTACCTTTGGAGGGGCTTCGAATCAGCCCCAGCATTTT
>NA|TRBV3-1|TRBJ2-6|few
CASSHRVNSGANVLTF
TGTGCCAGCAGCCACAGGGTTAACTCTGGGGCCAACGTCCTGACTTTC
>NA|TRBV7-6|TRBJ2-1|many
CASSADGFNEQFF
TGTGCCAGCAGCGCAGACGGTTTCAATGAGCAGTTCTTC